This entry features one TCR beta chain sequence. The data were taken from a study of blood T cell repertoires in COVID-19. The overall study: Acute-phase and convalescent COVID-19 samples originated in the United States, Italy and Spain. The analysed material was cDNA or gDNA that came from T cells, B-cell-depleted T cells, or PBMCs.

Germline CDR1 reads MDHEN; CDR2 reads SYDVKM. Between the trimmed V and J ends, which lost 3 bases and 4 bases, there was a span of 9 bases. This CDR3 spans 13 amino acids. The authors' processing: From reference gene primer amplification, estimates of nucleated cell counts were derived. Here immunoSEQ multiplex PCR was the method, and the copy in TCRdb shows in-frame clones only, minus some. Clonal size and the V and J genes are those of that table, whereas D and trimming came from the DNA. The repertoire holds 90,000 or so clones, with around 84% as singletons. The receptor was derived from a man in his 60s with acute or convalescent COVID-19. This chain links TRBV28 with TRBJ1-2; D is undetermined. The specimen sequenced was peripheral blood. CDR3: CASSFGGGYGYTF. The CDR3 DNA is TGTGCCAGCAGTTTTGGAGGTGGCTATGGCTACACCTTC.